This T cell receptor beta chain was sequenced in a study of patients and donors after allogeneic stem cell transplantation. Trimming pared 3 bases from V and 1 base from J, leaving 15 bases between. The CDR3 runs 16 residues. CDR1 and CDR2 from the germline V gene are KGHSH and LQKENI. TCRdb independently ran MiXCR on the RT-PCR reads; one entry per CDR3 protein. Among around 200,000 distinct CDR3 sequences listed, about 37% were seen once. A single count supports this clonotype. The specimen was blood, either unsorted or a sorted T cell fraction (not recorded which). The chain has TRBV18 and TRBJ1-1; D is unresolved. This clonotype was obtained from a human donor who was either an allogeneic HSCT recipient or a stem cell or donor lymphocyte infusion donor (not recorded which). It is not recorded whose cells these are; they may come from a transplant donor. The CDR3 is CASSPPSLQPNTEAFF. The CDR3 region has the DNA TGTGCCAGCTCACCTCCAAGCCTACAGCCGAACACTGAAGCTTTCTTT.